Detailed here is one TCR beta chain. The antigen remains unidentified. The data are from a study of shared clonotypes between healthy human individuals. About the research overall: A couple of female and a few male donors aged 18 to 49 were enrolled.

Overall study findings and caveats: Estimated richness values were generally larger in naive subsets than in memory subsets.

J gave up 3 bases and V 6 bases, and 5 bases lay outside the gene matches. Looked up from germline, CDR1 is MNHEY and CDR2 is SVGAGI. There are 14 residues in the CDR3. Every subset's genomic DNA went evenly onto several immunoSEQ plates. In the sorted-subset replicate PCRs, around 200 ng DNA, 25,000 to 30,000 T cell genomes, was used. The repertoire was sequenced with immunoSEQ multiplex PCR; TCRdb's copy has only in-frame clones and lacks some. The sample contains more than 2,000,000 clones, 85% to 95% of which appear only once. This clonotype was sampled from a man aged 18 to 29 in good health. Some clones in this sample may be carry-over from other donors' samples. Sequencing was performed on naive CD4+ T cells from PBMCs. Subset indicated: CD45RA+ positively selected. The V gene is TRBV6-5, the J gene TRBJ1-5; 7 bases fit TRBD1. CDR3 DNA sequence: TGTGCCAGCAGCCCAGGGGGTGTCAATCAGCCCCAGCATTTT. Residues: CASSPGGVNQPQHF.